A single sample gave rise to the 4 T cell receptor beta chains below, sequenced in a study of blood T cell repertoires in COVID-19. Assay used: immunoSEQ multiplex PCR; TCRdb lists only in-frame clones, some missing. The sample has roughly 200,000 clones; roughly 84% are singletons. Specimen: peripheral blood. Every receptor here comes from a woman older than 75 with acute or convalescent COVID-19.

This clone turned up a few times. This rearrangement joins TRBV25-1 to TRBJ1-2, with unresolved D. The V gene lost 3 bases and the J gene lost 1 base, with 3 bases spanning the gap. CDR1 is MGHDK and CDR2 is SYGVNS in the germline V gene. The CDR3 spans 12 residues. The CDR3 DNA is TGTGCCAGCAGTGACCTTAACTATGGCTACACCTTC. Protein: CASSDLNYGYTF.

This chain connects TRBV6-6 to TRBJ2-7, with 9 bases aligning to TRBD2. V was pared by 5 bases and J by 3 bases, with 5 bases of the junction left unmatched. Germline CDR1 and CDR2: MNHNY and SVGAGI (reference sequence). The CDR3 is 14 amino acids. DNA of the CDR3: TGTGCCAGCAGTGAGCGGGAGGTTCGCTACGAGCAGTACTTC. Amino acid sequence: CASSEREVRYEQYF.

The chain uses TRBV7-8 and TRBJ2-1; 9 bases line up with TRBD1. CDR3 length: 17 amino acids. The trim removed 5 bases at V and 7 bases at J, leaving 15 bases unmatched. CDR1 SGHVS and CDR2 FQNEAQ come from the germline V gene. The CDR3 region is CASSPGKNRGLENEQFF. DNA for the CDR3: TGTGCCAGCAGCCCGGGGAAGAACAGGGGGCTAGAAAATGAGCAGTTCTTC.

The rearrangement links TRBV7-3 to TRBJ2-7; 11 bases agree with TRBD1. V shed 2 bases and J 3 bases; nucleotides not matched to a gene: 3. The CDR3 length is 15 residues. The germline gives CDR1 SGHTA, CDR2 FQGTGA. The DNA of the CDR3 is TGTGCCAGCAGCTTAGAAGGGACAGGGGGCTACGAGCAGTACTTC. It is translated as CASSLEGTGGYEQYF.